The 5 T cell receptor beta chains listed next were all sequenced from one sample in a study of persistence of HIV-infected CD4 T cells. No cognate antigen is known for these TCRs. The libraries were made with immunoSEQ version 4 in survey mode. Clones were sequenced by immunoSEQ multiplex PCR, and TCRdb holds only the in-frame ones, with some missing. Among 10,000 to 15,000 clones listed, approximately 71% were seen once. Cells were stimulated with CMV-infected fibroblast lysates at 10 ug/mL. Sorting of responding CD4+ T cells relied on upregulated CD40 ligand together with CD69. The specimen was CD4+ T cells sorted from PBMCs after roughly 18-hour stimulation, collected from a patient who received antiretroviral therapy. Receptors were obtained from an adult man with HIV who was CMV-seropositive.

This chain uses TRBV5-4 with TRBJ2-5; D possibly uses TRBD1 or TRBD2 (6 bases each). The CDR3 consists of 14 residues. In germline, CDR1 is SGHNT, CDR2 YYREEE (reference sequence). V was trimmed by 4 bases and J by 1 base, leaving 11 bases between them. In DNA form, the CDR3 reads TGTGCCAGCAGCAAGGGGGGCTCCCAAGAGACCCAGTACTTC. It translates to CASSKGGSQETQYF.

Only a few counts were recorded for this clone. This CDR3 reads CASGGQVYEQYF. The CDR3 DNA is TGTGCCAGCGGCGGACAGGTTTACGAGCAGTACTTC. The rearrangement links TRBV28 to TRBJ2-7; TRBD1 aligns across 7 bases. Germline CDR1 MDHEN, CDR2 SYDVKM. CDR3 length equals 12 residues. After removal of 8 bases from V and 4 bases from J, the junction contained 5 bases not matched to a gene.

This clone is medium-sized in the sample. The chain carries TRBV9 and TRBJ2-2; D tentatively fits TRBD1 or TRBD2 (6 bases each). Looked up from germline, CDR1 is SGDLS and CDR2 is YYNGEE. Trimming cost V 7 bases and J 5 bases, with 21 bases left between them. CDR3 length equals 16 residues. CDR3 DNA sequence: TGTGCCAGCGACCCCGGAGGGGGGTCGATAACCGGGGAGCTGTTTTTT. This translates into CASDPGGGSITGELFF.

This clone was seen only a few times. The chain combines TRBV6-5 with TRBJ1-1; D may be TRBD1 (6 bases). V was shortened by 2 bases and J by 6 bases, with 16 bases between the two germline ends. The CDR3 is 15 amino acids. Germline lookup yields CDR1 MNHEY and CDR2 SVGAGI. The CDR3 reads CASSYTDDGGAEAFF. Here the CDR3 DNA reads TGTGCCAGCAGTTACACCGACGATGGGGGCGCTGAAGCTTTCTTT.

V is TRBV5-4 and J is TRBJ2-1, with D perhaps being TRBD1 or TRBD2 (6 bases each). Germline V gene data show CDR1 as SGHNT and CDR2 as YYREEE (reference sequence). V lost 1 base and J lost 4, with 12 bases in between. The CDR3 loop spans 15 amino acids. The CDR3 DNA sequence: TGTGCCAGCAGCTTGCCCTTAGGGGGGTACAATGAGCAGTTCTTC. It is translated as CASSLPLGGYNEQFF.